This TCR beta chain comes out of a study of T cell changes during pregnancy in multiple sclerosis. Profiled with immunoSEQ multiplex PCR; TCRdb holds only in-frame clones, not every one. The table includes around 96,000 clones, 85% to 95% detected once. The CDR3 has 17 amino acids. The germline gives CDR1 MNHEY, CDR2 SMNVEV (reference sequence). V lost 5 bases and J lost 9, with 27 bases in between. The V and J genes are TRBV27 and TRBJ2-3; TRBD2 is a possible D gene (6 bases). Here the sequenced sample was peripheral blood, taken in the third trimester of pregnancy. The clonotype comes from a female donor with multiple sclerosis, enrolled in a pregnancy study. The DNA of the CDR3 is TGTGCCAGCAGTCCTACCCTGCGGGACTCACCCTTCCGAACGCAGTATTTT. It specifies CASSPTLRDSPFRTQYF.